This TCR beta chain emerged from a study of blood T cell repertoires in COVID-19. Across the study: Spain, Italy and the United States supplied samples that represented acute and convalescent COVID-19. T cells, B-cell-depleted T cells, or PBMCs provided the cDNA or gDNA that served as material.

As handled by the study authors: The authors estimated nucleated cell counts from reference gene primer amplification. The assay was immunoSEQ multiplex PCR, and TCRdb's table has in-frame clones only and misses some. The DNA gave D and trimming, while V, J and clone size come from that table. Among approximately 230,000 clones listed, 88% were seen once. V dropped 1 base and J dropped 4; count of bases not matched to a gene: 3. The germline gives CDR1 LGHNA, CDR2 YNFKEQ. CDR3 length equals 16 residues. The V and J genes are TRBV4-2 and TRBJ2-1; 11 nucleotides align to TRBD1. Material for sequencing was peripheral blood. The receptor's source is a man older than 75 with acute or convalescent COVID-19. The CDR3 DNA is TGTGCCAGCAGCCAAGCAGGGACAGGGGGGTACAATGAGCAGTTCTTC. It is translated as CASSQAGTGGYNEQFF.